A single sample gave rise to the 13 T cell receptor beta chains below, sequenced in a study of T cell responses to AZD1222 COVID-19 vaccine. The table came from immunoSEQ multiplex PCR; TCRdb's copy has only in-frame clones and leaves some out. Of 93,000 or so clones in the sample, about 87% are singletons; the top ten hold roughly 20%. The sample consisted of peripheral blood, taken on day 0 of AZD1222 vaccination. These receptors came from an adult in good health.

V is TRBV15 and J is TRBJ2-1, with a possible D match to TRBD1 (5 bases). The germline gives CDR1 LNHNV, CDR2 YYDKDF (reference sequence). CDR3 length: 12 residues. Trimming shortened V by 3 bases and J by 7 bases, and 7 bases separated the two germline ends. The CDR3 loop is CATSRSGNEQFF. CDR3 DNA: TGTGCCACCAGCAGGTCAGGGAATGAGCAGTTCTTC.

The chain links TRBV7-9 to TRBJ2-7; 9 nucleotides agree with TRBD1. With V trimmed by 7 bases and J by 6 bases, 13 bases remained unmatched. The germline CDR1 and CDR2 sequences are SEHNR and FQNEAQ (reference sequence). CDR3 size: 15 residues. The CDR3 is CASTSMGTGRGEQYF. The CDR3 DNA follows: TGTGCCAGCACCTCCATGGGGACAGGGAGAGGCGAGCAGTACTTC.

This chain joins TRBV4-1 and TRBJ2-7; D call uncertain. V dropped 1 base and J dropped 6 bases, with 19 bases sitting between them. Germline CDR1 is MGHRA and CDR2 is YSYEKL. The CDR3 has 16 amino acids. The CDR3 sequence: CASSQGLATFQAEQYF. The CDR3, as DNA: TGCGCCAGCAGCCAAGGGCTGGCCACTTTTCAGGCCGAGCAGTACTTC.

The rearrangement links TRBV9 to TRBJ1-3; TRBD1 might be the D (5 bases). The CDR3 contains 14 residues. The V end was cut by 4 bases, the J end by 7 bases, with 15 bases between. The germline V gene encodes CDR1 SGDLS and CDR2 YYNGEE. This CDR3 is CASSITTPGNTIYF. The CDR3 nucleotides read TGTGCCAGCAGCATCACGACGCCAGGGAACACCATATATTTT.

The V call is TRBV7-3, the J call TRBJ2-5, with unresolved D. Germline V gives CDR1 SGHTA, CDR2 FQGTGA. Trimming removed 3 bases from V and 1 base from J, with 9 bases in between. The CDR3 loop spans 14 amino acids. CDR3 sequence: CASSFSRIQETQYF. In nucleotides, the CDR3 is TGTGCCAGCAGCTTTAGCAGGATCCAAGAGACCCAGTACTTC.

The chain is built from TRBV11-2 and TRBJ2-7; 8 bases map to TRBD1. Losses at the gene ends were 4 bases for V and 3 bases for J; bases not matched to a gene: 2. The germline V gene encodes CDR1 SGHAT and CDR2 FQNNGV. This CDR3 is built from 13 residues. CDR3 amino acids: CASSSGQDYEQYF. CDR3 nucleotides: TGTGCCAGCAGCTCGGGACAGGACTACGAGCAGTACTTC.

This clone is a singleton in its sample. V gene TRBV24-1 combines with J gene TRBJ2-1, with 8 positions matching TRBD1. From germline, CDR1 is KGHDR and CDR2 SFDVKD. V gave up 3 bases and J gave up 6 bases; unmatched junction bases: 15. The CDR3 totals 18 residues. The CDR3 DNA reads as TGTGCCACCAGTGATCCTTCCCAACCGGGACAGGCCTTCAATGAGCAGTTCTTC. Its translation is CATSDPSQPGQAFNEQFF.

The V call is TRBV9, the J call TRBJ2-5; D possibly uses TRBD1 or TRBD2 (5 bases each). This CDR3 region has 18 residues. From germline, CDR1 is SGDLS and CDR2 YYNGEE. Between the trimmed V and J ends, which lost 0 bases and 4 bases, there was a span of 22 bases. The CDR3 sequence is CASSVGGRWAAGGETQYF. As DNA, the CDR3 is TGTGCCAGCAGCGTAGGGGGACGTTGGGCAGCAGGAGGAGAGACCCAGTACTTC.

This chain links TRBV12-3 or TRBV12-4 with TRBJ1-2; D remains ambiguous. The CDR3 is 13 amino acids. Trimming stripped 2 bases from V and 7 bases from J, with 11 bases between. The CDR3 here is CASSLKAGVGYTF. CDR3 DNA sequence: TGTGCCAGCAGTTTAAAGGCAGGAGTTGGCTACACCTTC.

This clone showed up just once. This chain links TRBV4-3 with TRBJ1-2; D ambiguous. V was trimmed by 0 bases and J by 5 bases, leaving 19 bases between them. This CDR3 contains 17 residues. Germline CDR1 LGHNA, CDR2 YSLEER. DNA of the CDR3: TGCGCCAGCAGCCAAGATCACAGCGGTAACATCTGGTATGGCTACACCTTC. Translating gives CASSQDHSGNIWYGYTF.

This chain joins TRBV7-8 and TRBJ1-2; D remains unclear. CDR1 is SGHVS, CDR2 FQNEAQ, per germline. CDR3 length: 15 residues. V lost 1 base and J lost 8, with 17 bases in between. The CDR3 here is CASSLGVAGLIGYTF. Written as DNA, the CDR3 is TGTGCCAGCAGCTTAGGCGTCGCAGGATTAATCGGCTACACCTTC.

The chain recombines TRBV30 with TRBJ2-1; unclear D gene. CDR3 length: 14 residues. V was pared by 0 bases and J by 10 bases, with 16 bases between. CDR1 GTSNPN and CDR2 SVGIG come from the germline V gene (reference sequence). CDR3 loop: CAWSVTDPNGEQFF. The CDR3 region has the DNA TGTGCCTGGAGTGTTACAGACCCAAACGGGGAGCAGTTCTTC.

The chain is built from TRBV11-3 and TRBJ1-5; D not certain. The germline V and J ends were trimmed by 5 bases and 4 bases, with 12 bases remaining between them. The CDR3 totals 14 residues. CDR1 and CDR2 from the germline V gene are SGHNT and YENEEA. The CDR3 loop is CASSPRTSNQPQHF. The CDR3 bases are TGTGCCAGCAGCCCCAGGACTTCAAATCAGCCCCAGCATTTT.